This TCR beta chain was documented in a study of response to subunit inactivated influenza vaccine. The CDR3 consists of 14 residues. The V gene lost 3 bases and the J gene lost 3 bases, with 10 bases spanning the gap. Germline V gene data show CDR1 as ENHRY and CDR2 as SYGVKD. TCRdb reprocessed the RT-PCR reads with MiXCR, giving one entry per CDR3 protein. The repertoire holds about 540,000 distinct CDR3 sequences, with approximately 24% as singletons. This same sample was also taken into another study, of T cells expressing NK-cell markers. That report adds: 5'RACE template switching with UMIs produced the TCR beta cDNA. Four donors likewise had their CD3+CD56-NKG2C+ fraction led by these clonotypes. HCMV specificity of the expanded NKG2C+ T cell clones was not established.

Material: CD4+ T cells sorted from PBMCs, obtained 12 days after vaccination. The rearrangement links TRBV10-3 to TRBJ2-3; D remains unclear. The TCR sequence derives from a man between 45 and 60 years old who received an inactivated influenza vaccine. In nucleotides, the CDR3 is TGTGCCATCAGTGATCTTGGTAGGACAGATACGCAGTATTTT. Residues: CAISDLGRTDTQYF.